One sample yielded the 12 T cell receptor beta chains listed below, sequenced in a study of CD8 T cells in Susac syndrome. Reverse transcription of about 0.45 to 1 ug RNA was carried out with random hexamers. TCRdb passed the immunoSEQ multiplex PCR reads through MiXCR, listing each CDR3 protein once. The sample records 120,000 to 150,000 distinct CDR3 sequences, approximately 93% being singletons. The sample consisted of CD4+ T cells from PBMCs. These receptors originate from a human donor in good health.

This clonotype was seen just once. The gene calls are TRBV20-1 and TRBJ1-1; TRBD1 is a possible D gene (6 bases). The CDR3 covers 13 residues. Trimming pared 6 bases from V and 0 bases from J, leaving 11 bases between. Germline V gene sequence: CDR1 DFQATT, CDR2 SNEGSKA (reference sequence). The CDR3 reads CSASGTLNTEAFF. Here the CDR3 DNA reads TGCAGTGCCTCCGGGACACTGAACACTGAAGCTTTCTTT.

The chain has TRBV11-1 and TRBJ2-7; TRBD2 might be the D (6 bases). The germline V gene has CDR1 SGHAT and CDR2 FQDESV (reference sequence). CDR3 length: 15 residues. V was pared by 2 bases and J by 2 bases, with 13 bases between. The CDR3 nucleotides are TGTGCCAGCAGCTTATTAAGCGGGCAAACCTACGAGCAGTACTTC. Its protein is CASSLLSGQTYEQYF.

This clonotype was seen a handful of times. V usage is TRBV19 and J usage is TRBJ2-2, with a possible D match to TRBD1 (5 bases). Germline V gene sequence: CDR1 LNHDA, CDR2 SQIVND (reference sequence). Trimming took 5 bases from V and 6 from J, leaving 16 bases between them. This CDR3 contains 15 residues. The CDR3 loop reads CASSPSRQGAGELFF. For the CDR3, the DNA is TGTGCCAGTAGTCCTTCACGTCAAGGGGCCGGGGAGCTGTTTTTT.

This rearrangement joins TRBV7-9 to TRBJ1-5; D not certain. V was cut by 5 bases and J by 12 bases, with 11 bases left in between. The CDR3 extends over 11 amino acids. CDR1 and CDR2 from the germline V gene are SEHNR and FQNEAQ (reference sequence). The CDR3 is CASSLRICQHF. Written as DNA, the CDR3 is TGTGCCAGCAGCCTTCGGATATGCCAGCATTTT.

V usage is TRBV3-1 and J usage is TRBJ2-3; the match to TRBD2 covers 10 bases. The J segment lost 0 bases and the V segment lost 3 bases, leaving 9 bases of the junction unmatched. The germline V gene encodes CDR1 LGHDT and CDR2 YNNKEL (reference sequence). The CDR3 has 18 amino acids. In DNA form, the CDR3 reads TGTGCCAGCAGCCATGGCGGACTAGCGGATACTAGCACAGATACGCAGTATTTT. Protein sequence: CASSHGGLADTSTDTQYF.

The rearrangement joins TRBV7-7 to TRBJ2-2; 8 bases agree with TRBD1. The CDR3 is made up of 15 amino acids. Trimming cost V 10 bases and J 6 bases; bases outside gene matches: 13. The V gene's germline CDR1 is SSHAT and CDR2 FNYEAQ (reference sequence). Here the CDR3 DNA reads TGTGCCACCCCCCAAGGACAGGGAAGGCCCGGGGAGCTGTTTTTT. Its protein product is CATPQGQGRPGELFF.

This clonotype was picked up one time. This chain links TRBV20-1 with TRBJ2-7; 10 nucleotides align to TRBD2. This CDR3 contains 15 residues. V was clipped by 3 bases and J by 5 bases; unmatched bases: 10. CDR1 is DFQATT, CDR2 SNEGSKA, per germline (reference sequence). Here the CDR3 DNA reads TGCAGTGCTAGTGTTCTAGCGGGAGAAGGCCACGAGCAGTACTTC. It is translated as CSASVLAGEGHEQYF.

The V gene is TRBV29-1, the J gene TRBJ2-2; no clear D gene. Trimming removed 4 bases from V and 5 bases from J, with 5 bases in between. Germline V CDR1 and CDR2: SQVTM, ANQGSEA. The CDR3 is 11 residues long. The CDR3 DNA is TGCAGCGTTGCCCGGACCGGGGAGCTGTTTTTT. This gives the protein CSVARTGELFF.

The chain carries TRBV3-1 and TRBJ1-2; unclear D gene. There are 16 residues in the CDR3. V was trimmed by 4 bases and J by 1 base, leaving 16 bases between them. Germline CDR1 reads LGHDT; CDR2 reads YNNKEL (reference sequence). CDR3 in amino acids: CASSLRRTVGNYGYTF. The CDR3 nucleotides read TGTGCCAGCAGCCTCCGACGGACGGTGGGTAACTATGGCTACACCTTC.

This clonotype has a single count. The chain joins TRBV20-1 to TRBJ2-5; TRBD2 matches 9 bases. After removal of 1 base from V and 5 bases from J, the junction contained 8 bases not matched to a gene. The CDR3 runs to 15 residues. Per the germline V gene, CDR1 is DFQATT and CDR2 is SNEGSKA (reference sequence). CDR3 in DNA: TGCAGTGCTAGAGCGGCTAGCGGGAAAGCGGAGACCCAGTACTTC. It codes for CSARAASGKAETQYF.

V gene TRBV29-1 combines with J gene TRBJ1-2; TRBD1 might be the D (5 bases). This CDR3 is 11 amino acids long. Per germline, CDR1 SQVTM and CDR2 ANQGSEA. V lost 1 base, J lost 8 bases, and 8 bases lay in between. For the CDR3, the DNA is TGCAGCGTTGAAGGTGGGGGGGGCTACACCTTC. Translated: CSVEGGGGYTF. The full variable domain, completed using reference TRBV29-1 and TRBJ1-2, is SAVISQKPSRDICQRGTSLTIQCQVDSQVTMMFWYRQQPGQSLTLIATANQGSEATYESGFVIDKFPISRPNLTFSTLTVSNMSPEDSSIYLCSVEGGGGYTFGSGTRLTVV.

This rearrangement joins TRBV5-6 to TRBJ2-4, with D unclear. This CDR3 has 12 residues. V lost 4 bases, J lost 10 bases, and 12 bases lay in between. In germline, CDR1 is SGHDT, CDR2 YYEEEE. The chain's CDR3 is CASSRQREIQYF. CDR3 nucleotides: TGTGCCAGCAGCCGCCAGCGAGAGATTCAGTACTTC.